This T cell receptor (beta chain) was identified during a study of CD8 T cells in ankylosing spondylitis. Study conclusions and caveats: In reactive arthritis synovial fluid and blood, some motif variants had been reported before. About eight highly homologous variants made up a TCR beta motif that seemed to typify ankylosing spondylitis blood.

The V end was cut by 5 bases, the J end by 4 bases, with 21 bases between. The V gene's germline CDR1 is DFQATT and CDR2 SNEGSKA (reference sequence). The CDR3 length is 16 residues. This clonotype came up once. No antigen is known for it. A single record per CDR3 protein comes from TCRdb applying MiXCR to the 5' RACE reads. The profile shows tens of thousands of distinct CDR3 sequences, about 5.7% of them singletons. This clonotype was sampled from a male donor with ankylosing spondylitis or in good health (not recorded which). The gene calls are TRBV20-1 and TRBJ2-1, with D possibly TRBD2 on 5 matching bases. The sequenced sample consisted of blood, either unsorted or a sorted T cell fraction (not recorded which). This CDR3 is CSARGDSPGYYNEQFF. The CDR3 nucleotides are TGCAGTGCTCGGGGTGACTCTCCGGGCTATTACAATGAGCAGTTCTTC.